The entry that follows covers one T cell receptor beta chain sequence. This receptor's antigen is unknown. Base qualities are not at hand, and no much larger clone is one base apart. This record comes from a study of response to subunit inactivated influenza vaccine (dated by TCRdb to about 2018). Background for the entire study: The study used deep quantitative T cell receptor repertoire profiling to track responses to a trivalent subunit inactivated influenza vaccine.

Results and caveats for the whole study, not just this receptor: The authors suggested that each seasonal influenza vaccination may recruit only a limited number of new T cells.

Libraries came from RT-PCR. The run used an Illumina HiSeq 2500. The public reads were run again by TCRdb, first through fastp at Q25 and then through MiXCR, and only productive beta chains were kept. Each entry is one CDR3 protein sequence, shown with its most common DNA and genes. The sample table lists about 780,000 distinct CDR3 sequences, under 20% of them with a count of one. The ten largest clones take up about a tenth of the sample. V lost 6 bases and J lost 4 bases; the stretch between them is 17 bases long. Looking up the germline V gene (reference sequence) yields CDR1 DFQATT and CDR2 SNEGSKA. The CDR3 measures 14 amino acids from cysteine to phenylalanine. Only CDR3 DNA remains: 42 bases, in frame from the first base.

Sequences were derived from PBMCs from blood, sampled around 5 days after vaccination. The rearranged chain carries TRBV20-1 and TRBJ2-3; no D gene is confidently identified. This TCR came from a man aged 50-59 years who received an inactivated influenza vaccine. Donor details come from another sample of the same person, matched by shared clones. This receptor has the CDR3 CSALLSEVPDTQYF. The DNA reads as follows: TGCAGTGCACTGCTCTCTGAGGTCCCAGATACGCAGTATTTT.